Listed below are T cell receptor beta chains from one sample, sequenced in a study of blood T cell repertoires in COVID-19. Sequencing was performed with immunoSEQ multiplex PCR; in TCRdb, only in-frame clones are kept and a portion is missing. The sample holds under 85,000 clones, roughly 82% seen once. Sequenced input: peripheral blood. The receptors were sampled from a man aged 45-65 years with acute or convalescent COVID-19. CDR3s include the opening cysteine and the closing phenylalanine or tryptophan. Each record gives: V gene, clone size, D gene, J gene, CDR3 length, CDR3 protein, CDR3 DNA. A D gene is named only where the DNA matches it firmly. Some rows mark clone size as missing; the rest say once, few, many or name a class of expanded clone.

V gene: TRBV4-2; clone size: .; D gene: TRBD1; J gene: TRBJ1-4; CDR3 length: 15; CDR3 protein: CASSQPRQGVEKLFF; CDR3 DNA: TGTGCCAGCAGCCAACCACGACAGGGCGTTGAAAAACTGTTTTTT
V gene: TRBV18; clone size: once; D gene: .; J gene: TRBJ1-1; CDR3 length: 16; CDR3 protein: CASSPRQTSGNTEAFF; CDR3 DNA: TGTGCCAGCTCACCAAGACAAACTTCAGGAAACACTGAAGCTTTCTTT
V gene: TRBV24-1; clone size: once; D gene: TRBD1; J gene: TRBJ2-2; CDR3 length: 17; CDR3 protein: CATSDRQGDKNTGELFF; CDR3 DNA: TGTGCCACCAGTGATCGACAGGGTGATAAGAACACCGGGGAGCTGTTTTTT
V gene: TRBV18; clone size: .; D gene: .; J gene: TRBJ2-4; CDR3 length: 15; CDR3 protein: CASSQQRQVANIQYF; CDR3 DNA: TGTGCCAGCTCACAACAACGACAAGTAGCGAACATTCAGTACTTC
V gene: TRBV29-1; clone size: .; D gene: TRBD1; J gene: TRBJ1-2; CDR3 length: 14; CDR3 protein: CSVEGRGRSYGYTF; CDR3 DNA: TGCAGCGTTGAAGGGAGGGGGCGCTCCTATGGCTACACCTTC
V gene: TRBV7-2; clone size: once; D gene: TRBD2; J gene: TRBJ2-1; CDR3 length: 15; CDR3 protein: CASSLDGTSHDEQFF; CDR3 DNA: TGTGCCAGCAGCTTAGACGGGACTAGCCACGATGAGCAGTTCTTC
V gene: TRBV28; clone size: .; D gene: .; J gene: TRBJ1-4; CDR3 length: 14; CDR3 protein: CASSWGRGNEKLFF; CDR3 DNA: TGTGCCAGCAGTTGGGGCAGGGGTAATGAAAAACTGTTTTTT
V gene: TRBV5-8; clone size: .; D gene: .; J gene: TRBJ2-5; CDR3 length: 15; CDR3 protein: CASSTRPGGQETQYF; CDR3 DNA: TGTGCCAGCAGCACACGACCAGGGGGGCAAGAGACCCAGTACTTC
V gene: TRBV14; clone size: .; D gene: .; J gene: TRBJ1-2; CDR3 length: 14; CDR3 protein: CASSQEQGNYGYTF; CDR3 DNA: TGTGCCAGCAGCCAAGAACAGGGAAACTATGGCTACACCTTC
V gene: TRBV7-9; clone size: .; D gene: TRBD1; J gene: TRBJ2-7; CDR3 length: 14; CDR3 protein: CASSSWTGFYEQYF; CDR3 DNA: TGTGCCAGCAGCTCATGGACAGGCTTCTACGAGCAGTACTTC
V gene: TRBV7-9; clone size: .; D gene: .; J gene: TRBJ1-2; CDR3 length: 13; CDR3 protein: CASSLVGNYGYTF; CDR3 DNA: TGTGCCAGCAGCTTAGTGGGCAACTATGGCTACACCTTC
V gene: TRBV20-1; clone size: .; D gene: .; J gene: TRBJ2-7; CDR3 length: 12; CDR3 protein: CSASPISYEQYF; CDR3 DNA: TGCAGTGCTAGTCCCATCTCCTACGAGCAGTACTTC
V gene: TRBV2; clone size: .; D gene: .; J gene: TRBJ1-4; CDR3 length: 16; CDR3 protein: CASIGGQPWTNEKLFF; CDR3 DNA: TGTGCCAGCATCGGTGGACAGCCCTGGACTAATGAAAAACTGTTTTTT
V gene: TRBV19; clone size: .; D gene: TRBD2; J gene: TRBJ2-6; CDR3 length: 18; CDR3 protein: CASTPGLAGYSGANVLTF; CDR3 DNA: TGTGCCAGTACCCCTGGACTAGCGGGTTACTCTGGGGCCAACGTCCTGACTTTC
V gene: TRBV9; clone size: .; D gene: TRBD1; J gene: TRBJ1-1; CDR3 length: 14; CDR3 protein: CASSGQGLNTEAFF; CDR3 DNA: TGTGCCAGCAGCGGACAGGGATTGAACACTGAAGCTTTCTTT
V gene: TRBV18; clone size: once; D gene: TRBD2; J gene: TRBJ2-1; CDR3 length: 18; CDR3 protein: CASSPFSSGRAIPNEQFF; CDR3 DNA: TGTGCCAGCTCCCCTTTTTCCAGCGGGAGGGCCATCCCCAATGAGCAGTTCTTC
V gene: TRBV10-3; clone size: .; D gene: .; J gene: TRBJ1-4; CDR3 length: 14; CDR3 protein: CAIKSGAPGEKLFF; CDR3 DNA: TGTGCCATCAAGAGCGGGGCTCCCGGCGAAAAACTGTTTTTT
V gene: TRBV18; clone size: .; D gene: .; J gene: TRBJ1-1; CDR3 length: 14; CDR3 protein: CASSPQGLGTEAFF; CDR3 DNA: TGTGCCAGCTCACCGCAGGGGTTGGGCACTGAAGCTTTCTTT
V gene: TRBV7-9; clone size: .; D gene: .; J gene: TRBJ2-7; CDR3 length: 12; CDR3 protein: CASSPLSGEQYF; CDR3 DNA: TGTGCCAGCAGCCCACTTTCGGGGGAGCAGTACTTC
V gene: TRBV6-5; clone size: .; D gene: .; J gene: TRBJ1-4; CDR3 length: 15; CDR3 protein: CASISGAATNEKLFF; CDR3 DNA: TGTGCCAGCATATCAGGGGCTGCAACTAATGAAAAACTGTTTTTT
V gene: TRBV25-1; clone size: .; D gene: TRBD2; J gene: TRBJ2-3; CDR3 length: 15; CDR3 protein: CASSEYSGRGDTQYF; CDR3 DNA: TGTGCCAGCAGTGAATACAGCGGGAGGGGGGATACGCAGTATTTT
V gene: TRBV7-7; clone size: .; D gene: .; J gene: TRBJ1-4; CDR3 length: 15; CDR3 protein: CASSLSPAPGEKLFF; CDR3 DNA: TGTGCCAGCAGCCTCTCACCCGCCCCGGGTGAAAAACTGTTTTTT
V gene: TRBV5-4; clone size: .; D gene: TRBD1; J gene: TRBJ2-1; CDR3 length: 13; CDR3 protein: CASGQGANNEQFF; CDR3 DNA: TGTGCCAGCGGGCAGGGGGCTAACAATGAGCAGTTCTTC
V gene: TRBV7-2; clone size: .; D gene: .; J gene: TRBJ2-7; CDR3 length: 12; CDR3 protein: CASSPRSYEQYF; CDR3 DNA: TGTGCCAGCAGCCCCCGCTCCTACGAGCAGTACTTC
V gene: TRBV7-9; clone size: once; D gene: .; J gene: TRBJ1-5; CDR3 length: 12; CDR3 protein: CASSSPTLPQHF; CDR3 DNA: TGTGCCAGCAGCTCACCGACTTTACCCCAGCATTTT
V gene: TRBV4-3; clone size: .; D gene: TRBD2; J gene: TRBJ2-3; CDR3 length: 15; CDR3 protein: CASSLDGGGPDTQYF; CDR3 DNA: TGCGCCAGCAGCCTGGACGGGGGGGGGCCAGATACGCAGTATTTT
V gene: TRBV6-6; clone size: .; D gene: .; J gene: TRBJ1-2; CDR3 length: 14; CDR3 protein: CASNDRPKGGGYTF; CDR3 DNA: TGTGCCAGCAATGACAGACCCAAAGGGGGTGGCTACACCTTC
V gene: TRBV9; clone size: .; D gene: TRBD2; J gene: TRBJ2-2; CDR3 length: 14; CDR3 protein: CASSAGLAAGELFF; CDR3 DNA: TGTGCCAGCAGCGCGGGACTAGCCGCCGGGGAGCTGTTTTTT
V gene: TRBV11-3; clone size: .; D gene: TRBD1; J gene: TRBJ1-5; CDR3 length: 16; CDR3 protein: CASSLGTGGLGQPQHF; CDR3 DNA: TGTGCCAGCAGCTTAGGTACAGGGGGCCTTGGGCAGCCCCAGCATTTT
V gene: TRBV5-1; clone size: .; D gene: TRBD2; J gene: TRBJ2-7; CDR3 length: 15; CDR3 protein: CASSPKGLAGVRQYF; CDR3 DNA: TGCGCCAGCAGCCCTAAGGGGCTAGCGGGAGTTCGGCAGTACTTC
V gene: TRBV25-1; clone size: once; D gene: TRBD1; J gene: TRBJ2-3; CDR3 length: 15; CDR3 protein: CASSGTGGLSDTQYF; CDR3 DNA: TGTGCCAGCAGTGGGACAGGGGGCCTTTCAGATACGCAGTATTTT
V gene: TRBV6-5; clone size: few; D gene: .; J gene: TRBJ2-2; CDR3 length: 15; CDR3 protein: CASSFFRESTGELFF; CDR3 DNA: TGTGCCAGCAGTTTTTTTAGGGAGAGCACCGGGGAGCTGTTTTTT
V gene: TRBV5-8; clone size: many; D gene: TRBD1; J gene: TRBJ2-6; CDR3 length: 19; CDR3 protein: CASSLIRDRGISGANVLTF; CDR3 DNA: TGTGCCAGCAGCTTGATCCGGGACAGGGGGATCTCTGGGGCCAACGTCCTGACTTTC
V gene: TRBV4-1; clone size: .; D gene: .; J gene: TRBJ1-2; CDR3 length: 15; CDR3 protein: CASSPGAPSLYGYTF; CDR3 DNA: TGCGCCAGCAGCCCGGGAGCTCCGTCCCTCTATGGCTACACCTTC
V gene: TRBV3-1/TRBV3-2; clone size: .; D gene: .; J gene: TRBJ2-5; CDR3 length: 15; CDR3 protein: CASSRFRTEQETQYF; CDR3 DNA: TGTGCCAGCAGCCGGTTCCGGACAGAACAAGAGACCCAGTACTTC
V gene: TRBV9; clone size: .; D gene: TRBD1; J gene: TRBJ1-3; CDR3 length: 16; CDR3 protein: CASSVGTGTGGLTIYF; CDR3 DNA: TGTGCCAGCAGCGTGGGGACCGGGACAGGGGGCCTCACCATATATTTT